One and the same sample provided the 19 T cell receptor beta chains below, sequenced in a study of T cell clonality in common variable immunodeficiency (dated by TCRdb to the mid-2010s). Libraries were built with the immunoSEQ multiplex PCR assay. TCRdb limited this immuneACCESS table to in-frame rearrangements with V and J called. A share of clones is missing; checked studies link under half to unresolved V genes, and the rest is unexplained. The table records around 47,000 clones for this sample, and not one of them appears only once. The ten largest make up about 0.7% of the sample. The specimen sequenced was peripheral blood mononuclear cells. The receptor set was obtained from a person between 18 and 75 years old in good health.

This clone was seen ten or more times. With the read ending 3 residues before the CDR3 end, the germline J gene is used to fill in that end. This chain connects TRBV12-5 to TRBJ1-5; 9 bases are a match to TRBD1. V dropped 5 bases and J dropped 7; count of bases not matched to a gene: 9. CDR3 size: 15 residues. The germline CDR1 and CDR2 sequences are LGHNT and FRNRAP. The sequenced CDR3 bases are TGTGCTAGTGGTCCCGGGACAGGGTTTCACCAGCCC. Translation: CASGPGTGFHQP. The whole CDR3 protein is CASGPGTGFHQPQHF.

This clone was found many times. The read terminates 3 residues before the CDR3 end, so the remaining end is supplied by the germline J gene. The chain recombines TRBV11-2 with TRBJ1-6; 9 bases align to TRBD1. Looked up from germline, CDR1 is SGHAT and CDR2 is FQNNGV. Germline trimming cut 4 bases from V and 7 bases from J; bases unmatched to any gene: 2. The CDR3 sequence is 14 residues long. The DNA read from the CDR3 is TGTGCCAGCAGCTACGGGACAGGGAATTCACCC. It encodes CASSYGTGNSP. The whole CDR3 reads CASSYGTGNSPLHF.

This clone was counted many times. Partial CDR3 DNA: TGCAGTGCTAGTAGCGGGGGGGCGAACACCGGGGAG. Protein sequence: CSASSGGANTGE. The entire CDR3 protein reads CSASSGGANTGELFF. The chain employs TRBV20-1 and TRBJ2-2; 11 bases match TRBD2. The read terminates 3 residues before the CDR3 end, so the remaining end is supplied by the germline J gene. Looked up from germline, CDR1 is DFQATT and CDR2 is SNEGSKA (reference sequence). This CDR3 is 15 amino acids long. The junction had 0 bases not matched to a gene; V was cut back by 3 bases and J by 0 bases.

As for this clone: The CDR3 is cut off 3 residues early in the read; its end comes from the germline J gene. V gene TRBV7-8 combines with J gene TRBJ2-4; TRBD2 matches 15 bases. J lost 3 bases, V lost 4 bases, and 7 bases had no gene match. CDR3 length equals 18 residues. Germline V lookup: CDR1 SGHVS, CDR2 FQNEAQ. The part of the CDR3 DNA that was read is TGTGCCAGCAGCTGCGGGACTAGCGGGGGGTGCGGCAAAAACATT. Translated, it gives CASSCGTSGGCGKNI. The whole CDR3 is CASSCGTSGGCGKNIQYF.

This clone was picked up many times. The read is 3 residues too short to cover the CDR3 end, so that end is filled in from the germline J gene. The V gene is TRBV7-9, the J gene TRBJ1-2; TRBD1 is a possible D gene (5 bases). CDR3 length: 15 residues. In germline, CDR1 is SEHNR, CDR2 FQNEAQ (reference sequence). Trimming pared 5 bases from V and 2 bases from J, leaving 15 bases between. CDR3 protein: CASSRKGQENYGYTF. Incomplete CDR3 DNA: TGTGCCAGCAGCCGTAAGGGGCAGGAGAACTATGGC.

Many counts were recorded for this clone. The CDR3 end lies 3 residues beyond the end of the read and is filled in from the germline J gene. The chain recombines TRBV19 with TRBJ2-5; the D is unclear. From germline, CDR1 is LNHDA and CDR2 SQIVND (reference sequence). Trimming cost V 3 bases and J 5 bases, with 7 bases left between them. The CDR3 has 12 residues. This CDR3 is CASSMLGETQYF. The sequenced part of the CDR3 DNA is TGTGCCAGTAGTATGTTGGGCGAGACC.

This clone was seen ten or more times. CDR3 bases read: TGCAGTGCTAGAGATCTGGGACTAGCGGGGGGGCCGGGCACAGATACG. Translating it yields CSARDLGLAGGPGTDT. The whole CDR3 sequence reads CSARDLGLAGGPGTDTQYF. The V gene is TRBV20-1, the J gene TRBJ2-3, with 16 bases matching TRBD2. The read is 3 residues too short to cover the CDR3 end, so that end is filled in from the germline J gene. Germline CDR1 and CDR2: DFQATT and SNEGSKA (reference sequence). The CDR3 extends over 19 amino acids. V shed 0 bases and J 1 base; nucleotides not matched to a gene: 7.

This clone was detected many times. The read halts 3 residues ahead of the CDR3 end, with the missing end drawn from the germline J gene. This chain connects TRBV5-3 to TRBJ2-7; tentatively, D is TRBD2 (6 bases). TRBV5-3 is noted as an ORF with a role that remains uncertain. Between the trimmed V and J ends, which lost 1 base and 2 bases, there was a span of 13 bases. The CDR3 consists of 15 residues. The sequenced part of the CDR3 DNA is TGTGCCAGAAGCTTGAACAGCGGGCAGCCCTACGAG. Amino acid sequence: CARSLNSGQPYE. The full CDR3 sequence reads CARSLNSGQPYEQYF.

The table lists this clone with many counts. The missing CDR3 end, 3 residues past where the read stops, is filled in from the germline J gene. The V gene is TRBV5-5, the J gene TRBJ2-7; 10 bases fit TRBD1. J gave up 2 bases and V 4 bases, and 6 bases lay outside the gene matches. Germline V gene sequence: CDR1 SGHKS, CDR2 YYEKEE (reference sequence). The CDR3 extends over 15 amino acids. Partial CDR3 DNA: TGTGCCAGCAGCACCAGACAGGGGGCCCCCTACGAG. Its translation: CASSTRQGAPYE. The CDR3, in full, reads CASSTRQGAPYEQYF.

This clone was picked up many times. The missing CDR3 end, 3 residues past where the read stops, is filled in from the germline J gene. V is TRBV12-3 or TRBV12-4 and J is TRBJ2-5; TRBD1 matches at 7 bases. With 6 bases clipped from V and 4 bases from J, the junction kept 8 bases outside the gene matches. The CDR3 is 14 amino acids. CDR3 region: CASSANRGLETQYF. The part of the CDR3 DNA that was read is TGTGCCAGCAGCGCAAACAGGGGCCTAGAGACC.

This clone was counted many times. The missing CDR3 end, 3 residues past where the read stops, is filled in from the germline J gene. The chain has TRBV9 and TRBJ2-1, with D tentatively TRBD2 (6 bases). The CDR3 contains 16 residues. The V gene lost 3 bases and the J gene lost 4 bases, with 17 bases spanning the gap. Per germline, CDR1 SGDLS and CDR2 YYNGEE. The sequenced CDR3 bases are TGTGCCAGCAGCGGGGGTAGCGGAATAGAATACAATGAG. Protein: CASSGGSGIEYNE. The entire CDR3 protein reads CASSGGSGIEYNEQFF.

There are many counts of this clone. The read falls 3 residues short of the CDR3 end, and the missing part is taken from the germline J gene. The genes are TRBV5-6 and TRBJ1-4, with D unresolved. CDR1 and CDR2 (germline): SGHDT, YYEEEE. The V end was cut by 3 bases, the J end by 8 bases, with 8 bases between. This CDR3 contains 12 residues. CDR3 loop: CASSSGREKLFF. Partial CDR3 DNA: TGTGCCAGCAGCTCGGGTCGCGAAAAA.

This clone has only a few counts. The read ends 3 residues shy of where the CDR3 ends; the end is completed using the germline J gene. The genes are TRBV7-9 and TRBJ2-4; D is possibly TRBD1 (6 bases). This CDR3 region has 13 residues. Germline assignment: CDR1 SEHNR and CDR2 FQNEAQ (reference sequence). The CDR3 bases that were read are TGTGCCAGCAGCGCACAACAGGGTGGTGGT. This sequence encodes CASSAQQGGG. The full CDR3 protein is CASSAQQGGGQYF. Supplemented by reference TRBV7-9 and TRBJ2-4, the full variable domain reads DTGVSQNPRHKITKRGQNVTFRCDPISEHNRLYWYRQTLGQGPEFLTYFQNEAQLEKSRLLSDRFSAERPKGSFSTLEIQRTEQGDSAMYLCASSAQQGGGQYFGAGTRLSVL.

There are many counts of this clone. Read sequence stops 3 residues before the CDR3 end, and the germline J gene provides the missing end. The rearrangement links TRBV5-5 to TRBJ2-7; 8 bases agree with TRBD2. The CDR3 length is 15 residues. The J segment lost 0 bases and the V segment lost 4 bases, leaving 6 bases of the junction unmatched. CDR1 is SGHKS, CDR2 YYEKEE, per germline (reference sequence). The CDR3 reads CASSPRGGLSYEQYF. CDR3 bases read: TGTGCCAGCAGCCCCCGGGGGGGACTCTCCTACGAG.

Many counts were recorded for this clone. A single base separates this from a much larger clone, so it may be a read error. The observed sequence ends 3 residues before the CDR3 terminus, with the missing tail filled in from the germline J gene. This sample includes further DNA sequences coding for the same CDR3. This chain links TRBV5-4 with TRBJ2-1; 8 bases agree with TRBD2. Germline V lookup: CDR1 SGHNT, CDR2 YYREEE (reference sequence). V dropped 4 bases and J dropped 5; count of bases not matched to a gene: 5. The CDR3 extends over 14 amino acids. The covered CDR3 bases are TGTGCCAGCAGCGCGGGAGGAGGGAACAATGAG. Encoded protein: CASSAGGGNNE. Given in full, the CDR3 is CASSAGGGNNEQFF.

Many counts were recorded for this clone. The read ends 3 residues before the CDR3 terminus; that terminus is restored from the germline J gene. V and J are TRBV4-2 and TRBJ1-6; D perhaps matches TRBD1 (6 bases). The CDR3 contains 15 residues. Per germline, CDR1 LGHNA and CDR2 YNFKEQ. V lost 6 bases and J 10 bases, leaving 19 bases between the germline ends. Incomplete CDR3 DNA: TGTGCCAGCAGGCACCAAGGGGGTGGGGAATCACCC. Encoded protein: CASRHQGGGESP. The entire CDR3 protein reads CASRHQGGGESPLHF.

The sample holds many counts of this clone. The read comes to an end 3 residues before the CDR3 does, leaving the germline J gene to fill in the end. The J gene is TRBJ2-7, the V gene TRBV20-1, with a tentative D call TRBD2 (7 bases). V was cut by 6 bases and J by 2 bases, with 23 bases left in between. Germline loops: CDR1 DFQATT, CDR2 SNEGSKA (reference sequence). The CDR3 loop spans 16 amino acids. CDR3 region: CSATGGGPFSPYEQYF. CDR3 DNA (partial): TGCAGTGCCACCGGCGGGGGCCCTTTCTCTCCCTACGAG.

In this sample, this clone turned up many times. Read data end 3 residues before the CDR3 end; the end is taken from the germline J gene. The chain recombines TRBV19 with TRBJ2-2; 14 positions agree with TRBD2. The CDR3 spans 15 residues. CDR1 is LNHDA and CDR2 is SQIVND in the germline V gene (reference sequence). The trim removed 5 bases at V and 8 bases at J, leaving 4 bases unmatched. CDR3 bases read: TGTGCCAGTAGTTGGGGACTAGCGGGAGCGGGGGAG. This codes for CASSWGLAGAGE. The CDR3 as a whole reads CASSWGLAGAGELFF.

This clone was found many times. Here the CDR3 reads CASSLELANYNEQFF. CDR3 bases read: TGTGCCAGCAGTTTAGAACTAGCTAACTACAATGAG. V usage is TRBV12-3 or TRBV12-4 and J usage is TRBJ2-1, with a possible D match to TRBD2 (6 bases). The read halts 3 residues ahead of the CDR3 end, with the missing end drawn from the germline J gene. V lost 1 base and J 3 bases, leaving 10 bases between the germline ends. The CDR3 extends over 15 amino acids.